This T cell receptor beta chain was profiled in a study of OX40 agonist ivuxolimab in advanced cancers. Study conclusions and caveats: It was also the case that some nonresponders had low normalized T-cell clonal expansion. Low clonal expansion, among the lowest seen, marked partial responders at 0.1-3.0 mg/kg.

The CDR3 has 14 amino acids. Germline V gene data show CDR1 as SGHTA and CDR2 as FQGNSA. V was trimmed by 1 base and J by 8 bases, leaving 14 bases between them. About this clone: Its antigen is not identified.

Measured with immunoSEQ multiplex PCR; TCRdb has only the in-frame clones, and not every one. The table shows 55,000 to 70,000 clones, with 84% occurring only once. The sequences come from CD4+ or CD8+ T cells sorted from blood, collected in a trial of the OX40 agonist ivuxolimab. The clonotype originates from an adult with an advanced solid tumor such as melanoma, head and neck, liver or kidney cancer. The J gene is TRBJ1-2, the V gene TRBV7-2; D is ambiguous. The CDR3 DNA reads TGTGCCAGCAGCTTAGTCCCGGAGATGGCGGGCTACACCTTC. The encoded protein is CASSLVPEMAGYTF. The full variable domain, in which reference TRBV7-2 and TRBJ1-2 provide the parts outside the CDR3, is GAGVSQSPSNKVTEKGKDVELRCDPISGHTALYWYRQSLGQGLEFLIYFQGNSAPDKSGLPSDRFSAERTGGSVSTLTIQRTQQEDSAVYLCASSLVPEMAGYTFGSGTRLTVV.